This passage covers 22 T cell receptor beta chains from one sample sequenced in a study of CXCR3-negative and CXCR3-positive naive CD8 T cells. Study-level results: Naive cells with CXCR3 showed TRB CDR3s that were more hydrophobic than those in CXCR3-negative naive cells.

The method, 5' RACE with UMI labels, was used to prepare the TRB cDNA libraries. TCRdb reanalyzed the 5' RACE reads and collapses them to one entry per CDR3 protein, without DNA. In total, the table holds approximately 59,000 distinct CDR3 sequences. These receptors' antigens are unknown. The sequenced sample consisted of naive CXCR3+ CD8+ T cells from blood. The subset is: CD45RO-CCR7+CD27+CD95- naive CD8+ T cells expressing CXCR3 (TNR3+). The receptors stem from a human donor in good health. Some clones in this sample may be carry-over from other donors' samples.

V and J are TRBV29-1 and TRBJ2-1; TCRdb's D call of TRBD2 is untestable without DNA. Per germline, CDR1 SQVTM and CDR2 ANQGSEA. The CDR3 sequence is 14 residues long. CDR3 in amino acids: CSVEGRGLDNEQFF.

This chain links TRBV7-6 with TRBJ2-7. CDR3 length: 15 amino acids. Germline lookup yields CDR1 SGHVS and CDR2 FNYEAQ. CDR3 loop: CASSQDVDMTYEQYF.

This chain links TRBV29-1 with TRBJ2-7. The CDR3 runs 11 residues. Germline CDR1 reads SQVTM; CDR2 reads ANQGSEA. CDR3 loop: CSGSVGDEQYF.

The rearrangement joins TRBV29-1 to TRBJ2-7; TCRdb gives TRBD1 as the D gene, but with no DNA this cannot be confirmed. Germline V gene lookup returns CDR1 SQVTM and CDR2 ANQGSEA. The CDR3 totals 15 residues. CDR3 amino acids: CSVEEVQGSSYEQYF.

V is TRBV7-6 and J is TRBJ2-7; no DNA is available, so the TRBD1 call from TCRdb remains unchecked. The germline CDR1 and CDR2 sequences are SGHVS and FNYEAQ. The CDR3 is 15 amino acids. The CDR3 sequence is CASSPGAHASYEQYF.

The chain uses TRBV5-5 and TRBJ2-7. The CDR3 runs to 13 residues. CDR1 SGHKS and CDR2 YYEKEE come from the germline V gene (reference sequence). CDR3 sequence reads: CASSWTATYEQYF.

The chain employs TRBV29-1 and TRBJ1-4. There are 11 residues in the CDR3. Germline V gene data show CDR1 as SQVTM and CDR2 as ANQGSEA. CDR3 sequence: CSTSTNEKLFF.

The chain joins TRBV6-2 or TRBV6-3 to TRBJ2-2. This CDR3 comprises 13 residues. Germline V CDR1 and CDR2: MNHEY, SVGEGT. This CDR3 is CASSVSLTGELFF.

The CDR3 loop reads CSARGDFNQPQHF. The chain uses TRBV20-1 and TRBJ1-5. CDR1 DFQATT and CDR2 SNEGSKA come from the germline V gene (reference sequence). The CDR3 is 13 amino acids.

The chain joins TRBV7-9 to TRBJ2-2; checking the TCRdb D call of TRBD1 is not possible without DNA. The CDR3 length is 17 residues. CDR1 is SEHNR and CDR2 is FQNEAQ in the germline V gene (reference sequence). CDR3 protein: CASSLPGKGANTGELFF.

The chain is built from TRBV20-1 and TRBJ2-7. Germline lookup yields CDR1 DFQATT and CDR2 SNEGSKA (reference sequence). CDR3 length: 13 amino acids. CDR3 amino acids: CSARDGITYEQYF.

This sequence joins TRBV5-1 and TRBJ2-7; TCRdb selects TRBD1, and the lack of DNA leaves this call unchecked. The V gene's germline CDR1 is SGHRS and CDR2 YFSETQ. CDR3 length equals 18 residues. The CDR3 reads CASSLEGSGTGGVYEQYF.

V usage is TRBV4-3 and J usage is TRBJ2-1; no DNA is available, so the TRBD1 call from TCRdb remains unchecked. CDR1 and CDR2 (germline): LGHNA, YSLEER. CDR3 size: 16 residues. The CDR3 loop is CASSQDRVTGIYEQFF.

The chain is built from TRBV6-2 or TRBV6-3 and TRBJ1-5; the TRBD1 assignment by TCRdb is unverifiable without DNA. The CDR3 has 17 residues. CDR1 and CDR2 from the germline V gene are MNHEY and SVGEGT. CDR3 amino acids: CASRDRGHLGPNQPQHF.

The chain links TRBV6-5 to TRBJ2-7; the TCRdb call, TRBD1, lacks DNA for checking. The V gene's germline CDR1 is MNHEY and CDR2 SVGAGI. CDR3 length equals 14 residues. The CDR3 sequence: CASSYGGRYYEQYF.

The J gene is TRBJ2-7, the V gene TRBV15. CDR1 and CDR2 from the germline V gene are LNHNV and YYDKDF (reference sequence). This CDR3 has 13 amino acids. This CDR3 reads CATNNYPSYEQYF. The full variable domain, its missing parts supplied by reference TRBV15 and TRBJ2-7, is DAMVIQNPRYQVTQFGKPVTLSCSQTLNHNVMYWYQQKSSQAPKLLFHYYDKDFNNEADTPDNFQSRRPNTSFCFLDIRSPGLGDTAMYLCATNNYPSYEQYFGPGTRLTVT.

The V and J genes are TRBV27 and TRBJ1-2; TCRdb designates TRBD1, a call that cannot be tested without DNA. This CDR3 has 14 amino acids. Germline V gene lookup returns CDR1 MNHEY and CDR2 SMNVEV (reference sequence). This chain's CDR3 is CVTRQPSNLSGYTF.

The chain is built from TRBV9 and TRBJ2-1; TCRdb lists TRBD1, though no DNA is available to test this call. Looked up from germline, CDR1 is SGDLS and CDR2 is YYNGEE. The CDR3 runs to 16 residues. The CDR3 here is CASSVARTGTYNEQFF.

The chain uses TRBV12-3 or TRBV12-4 and TRBJ2-5; TCRdb calls TRBD2, which cannot be checked without DNA. The CDR3 extends over 14 amino acids. This chain's CDR3 is CASNSGTSGETQYF.

The chain links TRBV10-2 to TRBJ2-7. The CDR3 covers 11 residues. The germline CDR1 and CDR2 sequences are WSHSY and SAAADI. The CDR3 here is CASSITQEQYF.

The chain joins TRBV4-1 to TRBJ2-1; checking the TCRdb D call of TRBD2 is not possible without DNA. Germline CDR1 reads MGHRA; CDR2 reads YSYEKL. The CDR3 is 17 residues long. CDR3: CASSQDPSGAMRNEQFF.

The V call is TRBV10-3, the J call TRBJ2-1; TCRdb's D call, TRBD1, is unchecked because there is no DNA. The CDR3 runs 15 residues. Germline CDR1 ENHRY, CDR2 SYGVKD. CDR3 residues: CATSSGGMDYNEQFF.